Presented here are 18 T cell receptor beta chains from one specimen sequenced in a study of T-cell memory formation after mild COVID-19. MiXCR, run by TCRdb on the 5' RACE reads, gives a single entry per CDR3 protein. The sample has about 290,000 distinct CDR3 sequences, approximately 15% seen once. The specimen sequenced was PBMCs or a T cell subset sorted from them (not recorded which). Source of these receptors: a man aged 18 to 30 who had mild COVID-19 (a few samples of this study predate the infection). Cell type and time point are not known.

This clonotype was detected only a few times. The CDR3 nucleotides read TGCGCCAGCAGCTTGACTCTCAGGACAGGGAATAATGAAAAACTGTTTTTT. Protein sequence: CASSLTLRTGNNEKLFF. The genes are TRBV5-1 and TRBJ1-4; TRBD1 matches 8 bases. The CDR3 consists of 17 residues. J gave up 4 bases and V 1 base, and 9 bases lay outside the gene matches. In germline, CDR1 is SGHRS, CDR2 YFSETQ.

CDR3 loop: CASRSNMADTQYF. CDR3 bases: TGTGCCAGCAGGAGTAATATGGCAGATACGCAGTATTTT. This chain links TRBV6-5 with TRBJ2-3, with D hard to call. The V end was cut by 6 bases, the J end by 4 bases, with 11 bases between. Per germline, CDR1 MNHEY and CDR2 SVGAGI. CDR3 length equals 13 residues.

The chain combines TRBV5-6 with TRBJ2-2; 7 bases align to TRBD2. The CDR3 length is 14 residues. Germline CDR1 reads SGHDT; CDR2 reads YYEEEE. The V and J ends lost 7 bases and 3 bases, in that order; junction bases with no gene match: 6. This CDR3 reads CASRGRDYTGELFF. CDR3 DNA: TGTGCCAGCCGGGGGAGGGACTACACCGGGGAGCTGTTTTTT.

Only a few counts were recorded for this clonotype. The chain is built from TRBV7-2 and TRBJ1-2; no clear D gene. Germline-derived CDR1 and CDR2 are SGHTA and FQGNSA. This CDR3 is built from 15 residues. V was shortened by 0 bases and J by 7 bases, with 15 bases between the two germline ends. The CDR3 loop is CASSLARLPDGGYTF. The CDR3 region has the DNA TGTGCCAGCAGCTTAGCGAGGCTACCTGATGGTGGCTACACCTTC.

This clonotype was found a few times. The chain employs TRBV6-2 or TRBV6-3 and TRBJ1-1; D call uncertain. CDR1 is MNHEY and CDR2 is SVGEGT in the germline V gene. V lost 2 bases to trimming and J lost 6 bases, with 7 bases between them. The CDR3 loop spans 12 amino acids. CDR3 nucleotides: TGTGCCAGCAGTTACGGGAGGGCTGAAGCTTTCTTT. Translated: CASSYGRAEAFF.

This sequence joins TRBV6-5 and TRBJ1-1; 7 bases agree with TRBD1. There are 15 residues in the CDR3. V shed 2 bases and J 3 bases; nucleotides not matched to a gene: 6. CDR1 is MNHEY, CDR2 SVGAGI, per germline. The CDR3 loop is CASSYLVTGDTEAFF. CDR3 nucleotides: TGTGCCAGCAGTTACCTCGTAACAGGGGACACTGAAGCTTTCTTT.

This clonotype was recorded a few times. The chain couples TRBV19 to TRBJ1-1, with D hard to call. The CDR3 length is 14 residues. Germline V gene lookup returns CDR1 LNHDA and CDR2 SQIVND (reference sequence). V was pared by 3 bases and J by 1 base, with 9 bases between. The CDR3 reads CASSISRRNTEAFF. CDR3 in DNA: TGTGCCAGTAGTATTAGCCGGAGGAACACTGAAGCTTTCTTT. The whole variable domain, remainder taken from reference TRBV19 and TRBJ1-1, is DGGITQSPKYLFRKEGQNVTLSCEQNLNHDAMYWYRQDPGQGLRLIYYSQIVNDFQKGDIAEGYSVSREKKESFPLTVTSAQKNPTAFYLCASSISRRNTEAFFGQGTRLTVV.

The rearrangement uses TRBV3-1 and TRBJ2-5; 8 bases map to TRBD2. This CDR3 is built from 16 residues. Per germline, CDR1 LGHDT and CDR2 YNNKEL (reference sequence). The junction had 6 bases not matched to a gene; V was cut back by 3 bases and J by 0 bases. CDR3 bases: TGTGCCAGCAGCCAGGTAGCGGGGTGGTACCAAGAGACCCAGTACTTC. Amino acids: CASSQVAGWYQETQYF.

This clonotype was seen a few times. V gene TRBV21-1 combines with J gene TRBJ2-7. TRBV21-1 represents a pseudogene. The CDR3 extends over 12 amino acids. DNA for the CDR3: TGTGCCAGGCGGTTTTTCACCTACGAGCAGTACGTC. It encodes CARRFFTYEQYV.

This chain links TRBV30 with TRBJ2-7, with 7 bases matching TRBD1. Per germline, CDR1 GTSNPN and CDR2 SVGIG (reference sequence). CDR3 length: 13 amino acids. Trimming removed 2 bases from V and 2 bases from J; junction bases left unmatched: 3. CDR3 in amino acids: CAWSLDRAYEQYF. The CDR3 nucleotides read TGTGCCTGGAGTCTTGACAGGGCCTACGAGCAGTACTTC.

This clonotype was counted between two and nine times. This sequence joins TRBV7-2 and TRBJ1-2; D is perhaps TRBD1 (5 bases). The germline CDR1 and CDR2 sequences are SGHTA and FQGNSA. The CDR3 has 14 amino acids. V gave up 5 bases and J gave up 6 bases, with 16 bases separating them. CDR3 coding DNA: TGTGCCAGCAGCAGGAGTTGGGGCTTTAATGGCTACACCTTC. Translation gives CASSRSWGFNGYTF.

V is TRBV11-3 and J is TRBJ2-7; TRBD1 matches at 8 bases. The V and J ends lost 4 bases and 2 bases, in that order; junction bases with no gene match: 25. Germline lookup yields CDR1 SGHNT and CDR2 YENEEA. The CDR3 is made up of 21 amino acids. The CDR3 sequence: CASSSPWGRDRPGRYTYEQYV. DNA of the CDR3: TGTGCCAGCAGCTCCCCCTGGGGCCGGGACAGGCCAGGCCGTTATACCTACGAGCAGTACGTC.

This chain links TRBV5-1 with TRBJ1-2; TRBD1 agrees at 8 bases. The germline gives CDR1 SGHRS, CDR2 YFSETQ. This CDR3 has 15 amino acids. V trimming: 0 bases; J trimming: 8 bases; junction bases outside the gene matches: 9. CDR3 protein: CASSLGQGPMGGYTF. CDR3 in DNA: TGCGCCAGCAGCTTGGGACAGGGGCCTATGGGGGGCTACACCTTC. Together with reference TRBV5-1 and TRBJ1-2, the CDR3 gives the full variable domain: KAGVTQTPRYLIKTRGQQVTLSCSPISGHRSVSWYQQTPGQGLQFLFEYFSETQRNKGNFPGRFSGRQFSNSRSEMNVSTLELGDSALYLCASSLGQGPMGGYTFGSGTRLTVV.

This clonotype was counted at least ten times. CDR3 in amino acids: CASSRTGTYTDTQYF. The CDR3 DNA is TGTGCCAGCAGCAGGACAGGGACCTACACAGATACGCAGTATTTT. The V and J genes are TRBV12-3 or TRBV12-4 and TRBJ2-3; 8 bases are a match to TRBD1. Trimming removed 6 bases from V and 2 bases from J; junction bases left unmatched: 7. The CDR3 has 15 residues.

V usage is TRBV20-1 and J usage is TRBJ1-5, with 7 bases lining up with TRBD1. Losses at the gene ends were 7 bases for V and 4 bases for J; bases not matched to a gene: 4. The CDR3 spans 12 residues. CDR1 and CDR2 (germline): DFQATT, SNEGSKA (reference sequence). CDR3 sequence: CSGSTGNQPQHF. In DNA form, the CDR3 reads TGCAGTGGATCGACAGGGAATCAGCCCCAGCATTTT.

This clonotype has a handful of counts. The rearrangement joins TRBV4-1 to TRBJ1-1; D not resolved. V was cut by 0 bases and J by 0 bases, with 11 bases left in between. The germline V gene has CDR1 MGHRA and CDR2 YSYEKL. The CDR3 length is 16 residues. The CDR3 region is CASSQDDRLLNTEAFF. The CDR3 DNA reads as TGCGCCAGCAGCCAAGATGACCGACTCCTGAACACTGAAGCTTTCTTT.

As for this clonotype: One base away lies a much larger clone, so this may be a sequencing read error. The chain links TRBV21-1 to TRBJ1-1; the table's D call TRBD1 went unverified against the DNA. TRBV21-1 is termed a pseudogene. There are 18 residues in the CDR3. The CDR3 sequence is CASGKPGTGRRRNTEAFF. DNA of the CDR3: TGTGCCAGCGGCAAACCCGGGACAGGGCGAAGGAGGAACACTGAAGCTTTCTTT.

The CDR3 coding sequence is TGTGCCAGCAGCTCCCACATAGGGGGGCCAGATACGCAGTATTTT. It is translated as CASSSHIGGPDTQYF. This chain links TRBV11-2 with TRBJ2-3; D possibly uses TRBD1 or TRBD2 (6 bases each). This CDR3 comprises 15 residues. V was cut by 4 bases and J by 4 bases, with 15 bases left in between. Germline CDR1 reads SGHAT; CDR2 reads FQNNGV.